The table lists the clone carrying this T cell receptor (gamma chain) with a few counts. Antigen unknown. Extracted RNA was reverse transcribed into cDNA. CDR3 amplicons came from multiplex PCR with pooled V-gene forward and constant-region reverse primers. TCRdb re-identified clones in the multiplex PCR reads via CATT. The table has 8,000 to 9,000 gamma-chain clones, around 54% seen once. V lost 5 bases and J lost 7; bases outside the gene matches: 5. The germline V gene encodes CDR1 EGSTGY and CDR2 YDSYTSSV. CDR3 size: 11 residues. The sorted cells were CD3+ Vdelta1+ Vdelta2- thymocytes from alphabeta-depleted thymus. This entry is derived from a study of Vδ1+ human thymocytes. Study-level points and caveats: TRD repertoires were essentially private, unlike widely shared TRG clonotypes. Thymic TRG and TRD repertoires appeared highly polyclonal.

Specimen: Vdelta1+ gamma-delta thymocytes from the thymus. Sample subset: FACS-sorted CD3+ TCRalphabeta- TCRVdelta1+ TCRVdelta2- thymocytes. This sequence originates from a girl less than two years old who had congenital heart surgery. The rearrangement links TRGV4 to TRGJ1 or TRGJ2. CDR3 nucleotide sequence: TGTGCCACCTGGGGGAGCTATAAGAAACTCTTT. It yields the protein CATWGSYKKLF.